The 23 T cell receptor beta chains listed next were all sequenced from one sample in a study of blood T cell repertoires in COVID-19. Only in-frame clones appear in the TCRdb table, and some are missing; sequencing was by immunoSEQ multiplex PCR. The sample records about 130,000 clones, about 85% being singletons. The source material was peripheral blood. The receptor source for this set is a man aged 40-50 years with active or convalescent COVID-19.

The V and J genes are TRBV27 and TRBJ1-5; D is perhaps TRBD1 (5 bases). The CDR3 has 14 amino acids. Between the trimmed V and J ends, which lost 4 bases and 5 bases, there was a span of 12 bases. CDR1 is MNHEY and CDR2 is SMNVEV in the germline V gene (reference sequence). CDR3 sequence: CASSSFSGYQPQHF. Here the CDR3 DNA reads TGTGCCAGCAGTTCATTCTCAGGGTATCAGCCCCAGCATTTT.

J is TRBJ2-5 and V is TRBV9, with 7 positions matching TRBD1. With V trimmed by 0 bases and J by 5 bases, 7 bases remained unmatched. This CDR3 comprises 15 residues. CDR1 is SGDLS, CDR2 YYNGEE, per germline. The CDR3 sequence is CASSVDGTDRETQYF. In DNA form, the CDR3 reads TGTGCCAGCAGCGTAGACGGGACAGATAGGGAGACCCAGTACTTC.

This clone was counted between two and nine times. This sequence joins TRBV7-6 and TRBJ2-2, with 13 positions matching TRBD2. There are 17 residues in the CDR3. CDR1 SGHVS and CDR2 FNYEAQ come from the germline V gene. V shed 5 bases and J 6 bases; nucleotides not matched to a gene: 9. The DNA of the CDR3 is TGTGCCAGCAGCCCACCCTCCGGGACTAGCGGGGCCGGGGAGCTGTTTTTT. Its translation: CASSPPSGTSGAGELFF.

The chain joins TRBV12-3 or TRBV12-4 to TRBJ1-6; no definite D call. The length of the CDR3 is 11 residues. Trimming stripped 7 bases from V and 10 bases from J, with 8 bases between. The CDR3 protein is CASTQSSPLHF. Written as DNA, the CDR3 is TGTGCCAGCACCCAATCCTCACCCCTCCACTTT.

The chain employs TRBV9 and TRBJ1-1; 8 nucleotides agree with TRBD1. Losses at the gene ends were 4 bases for V and 4 bases for J; bases not matched to a gene: 12. Germline values: CDR1 SGDLS, CDR2 YYNGEE. This CDR3 has 16 residues. This chain's CDR3 is CASSSQGGTGRTEAFF. The CDR3 nucleotides are TGTGCCAGCAGCTCCCAGGGGGGGACAGGACGCACTGAAGCTTTCTTT. The whole variable domain, filled in from reference TRBV9 and TRBJ1-1, reads DSGVTQTPKHLITATGQRVTLRCSPRSGDLSVYWYQQSLDQGLQFLIQYYNGEERAKGNILERFSAQQFPDLHSELNLSSLELGDSALYFCASSSQGGTGRTEAFFGQGTRLTVV.

The chain uses TRBV5-5 and TRBJ2-1, with 8 bases that match TRBD1. Germline V CDR1 and CDR2: SGHKS, YYEKEE (reference sequence). The CDR3 totals 15 residues. V lost 5 bases and J lost 6; bases outside the gene matches: 10. The CDR3: CASSQQGVFGNEQFF. The CDR3 coding sequence is TGTGCCAGCAGTCAACAGGGGGTGTTTGGCAATGAGCAGTTCTTC.

The rearrangement links TRBV19 to TRBJ2-3, with 8 bases aligning to TRBD1. Germline V gene sequence: CDR1 LNHDA, CDR2 SQIVND (reference sequence). The trim removed 11 bases at V and 1 base at J, leaving 2 bases unmatched. CDR3 length equals 12 residues. The CDR3 nucleotides read TGTGCCTCGGGACAGGGCACAGATACGCAGTATTTT. Its translation is CASGQGTDTQYF.

The chain couples TRBV6-5 to TRBJ1-2; the D is unclear. V gave up 2 bases and J gave up 3 bases, with 10 bases separating them. CDR1 and CDR2 from the germline V gene are MNHEY and SVGAGI. The CDR3 runs to 14 residues. For the CDR3, the DNA is TGTGCCAGCAGTTACGTGTCCTCTGACTATGGCTACACCTTC. Protein sequence: CASSYVSSDYGYTF.

The table lists this clone with a count of one. V usage is TRBV19 and J usage is TRBJ2-7, with a tentative D call TRBD2 (6 bases). V lost 10 bases and J 6 bases, leaving 10 bases between the germline ends. This CDR3 region has 10 residues. Germline-derived CDR1 and CDR2 are LNHDA and SQIVND (reference sequence). The CDR3 bases are TGTGCCACATGGCGGGGCGAGCAGTACTTC. Its protein product is CATWRGEQYF. The complete variable domain, with remaining parts taken from reference TRBV19 and TRBJ2-7, reads DGGITQSPKYLFRKEGQNVTLSCEQNLNHDAMYWYRQDPGQGLRLIYYSQIVNDFQKGDIAEGYSVSREKKESFPLTVTSAQKNPTAFYLCATWRGEQYFGPGTRLTVT.

CDR3 protein: CASSEKVRVYEQYF. The CDR3 DNA reads TGCGCCAGCAGTGAAAAAGTTCGGGTTTACGAGCAGTACTTC. The J gene is TRBJ2-7, the V gene TRBV10-2, with D unresolved. The V end was cut by 3 bases, the J end by 4 bases, with 13 bases between. The germline V gene has CDR1 WSHSY and CDR2 SAAADI. The CDR3 runs 14 residues.

The V call is TRBV27, the J call TRBJ2-7; 7 positions match TRBD1. This CDR3 has 20 residues. Looked up from germline, CDR1 is MNHEY and CDR2 is SMNVEV (reference sequence). After removal of 4 bases from V and 0 bases from J, the junction contained 21 bases not matched to a gene. The CDR3 region has the DNA TGTGCCAGCAGTTATAGGGCCCCGGGACAGTCTTCGTCGGGCTCCTACGAGCAGTACTTC. Its translation: CASSYRAPGQSSSGSYEQYF.

This chain connects TRBV27 to TRBJ1-2; TRBD1 matches 8 bases. From germline, CDR1 is MNHEY and CDR2 SMNVEV (reference sequence). Trimming took 4 bases from V and 5 from J; bases not matched to a gene: 6. The CDR3 runs to 14 residues. The CDR3 here is CASSSRTGIYGYTF. The CDR3 DNA reads TGTGCCAGCAGTTCCAGGACAGGGATTTATGGCTACACCTTC.

This clone has a handful of counts. The V and J genes are TRBV5-4 and TRBJ2-3; TRBD2 aligns across 9 bases. The CDR3 is 16 amino acids. V lost 4 bases to trimming and J lost 0 bases; unmatched junction nucleotides: 6. Looked up from germline, CDR1 is SGHNT and CDR2 is YYREEE (reference sequence). The CDR3 is CASSASGGFSTDTQYF. The CDR3, as DNA: TGTGCCAGCAGCGCCAGCGGGGGGTTCAGCACAGATACGCAGTATTTT.

The chain uses TRBV30 and TRBJ1-6; D is unresolved. CDR1 is GTSNPN, CDR2 SVGIG, per germline (reference sequence). Trimming shortened V by 6 bases and J by 2 bases, and 11 bases separated the two germline ends. CDR3 length: 14 amino acids. CDR3 in DNA: TGTGCCTGCGCGTACGAAACCTATAATTCACCCCTCCACTTT. This encodes CACAYETYNSPLHF.

The gene calls are TRBV5-4 and TRBJ2-7; TRBD1 is a possible D gene (5 bases). This CDR3 region has 13 residues. The germline CDR1 and CDR2 sequences are SGHNT and YYREEE (reference sequence). V was pared by 3 bases and J by 4 bases, with 11 bases between. Here the CDR3 reads CASSSDSRYEQYF. CDR3 sequence (DNA): TGTGCCAGCAGCTCCGACAGCAGATACGAGCAGTACTTC.

Only one count was recorded for this clone. The gene calls are TRBV6-5 and TRBJ1-2; TRBD1 is a possible D gene (5 bases). CDR1 MNHEY and CDR2 SVGAGI come from the germline V gene. The V end lost 6 bases, the J end lost 4 bases, and 15 bases lay between the germline ends. The CDR3 spans 14 residues. The CDR3 region is CASSATVSSYGYTF. In DNA, the CDR3 is TGTGCCAGCAGCGCGACAGTTTCGAGCTATGGCTACACCTTC.

V and J are TRBV7-9 and TRBJ1-1; D is possibly TRBD1 (5 bases). Deletions cut 7 bases from V and 0 bases from J, with 12 bases between. CDR3 length equals 14 residues. The germline V gene encodes CDR1 SEHNR and CDR2 FQNEAQ (reference sequence). The CDR3 loop reads CASTYRSMNTEAFF. DNA of the CDR3: TGTGCCAGCACCTACAGGTCCATGAACACTGAAGCTTTCTTT.

CDR3 loop: CASSQGLAGGKETQYF. CDR3 sequence (DNA): TGTGCCAGCAGCCAAGGACTAGCGGGGGGGAAAGAGACCCAGTACTTC. This chain joins TRBV11-2 and TRBJ2-5, with 15 bases lining up with TRBD2. The trim removed 5 bases at V and 3 bases at J, leaving 4 bases unmatched. The CDR3 is made up of 16 amino acids. Looked up from germline, CDR1 is SGHAT and CDR2 is FQNNGV.

The chain employs TRBV27 and TRBJ2-7; TRBD1 might be the D (5 bases). Germline V gives CDR1 MNHEY, CDR2 SMNVEV (reference sequence). V was clipped by 2 bases and J by 1 base, with 9 bases between them. This CDR3 contains 14 residues. CDR3 amino acids: CASSLVDSSYEQYF. The CDR3 nucleotides read TGTGCCAGCAGTTTAGTAGACAGTTCCTACGAGCAGTACTTC.

The chain carries TRBV5-5 and TRBJ2-5; a weak D match, TRBD2 (5 bases). Trimming stripped 0 bases from V and 3 bases from J, with 9 bases between. CDR3 length: 14 residues. The germline CDR1 and CDR2 sequences are SGHKS and YYEKEE (reference sequence). CDR3 DNA sequence: TGTGCCAGCAGCTTGGCCGGGGTAAAAGAGACCCAGTACTTC. Translating gives CASSLAGVKETQYF. The full variable domain, in which reference TRBV5-5 and TRBJ2-5 provide the parts outside the CDR3, is DAGVTQSPTHLIKTRGQQVTLRCSPISGHKSVSWYQQVLGQGPQFIFQYYEKEERGRGNFPDRFSARQFPNYSSELNVNALLLGDSALYLCASSLAGVKETQYFGPGTRLLVL.

This clone has more than one count but fewer than ten. The chain uses TRBV30 and TRBJ1-3; 8 nucleotides match TRBD1. Germline lookup yields CDR1 GTSNPN and CDR2 SVGIG (reference sequence). The CDR3 sequence is 14 residues long. The ends lost 7 bases at V and 1 base at J; junction bases unmatched: 6. CDR3 amino acids: CAFFQGASGNTIYF. In nucleotides, the CDR3 is TGTGCCTTTTTTCAGGGGGCATCTGGAAACACCATATATTTT.

The J gene is TRBJ1-2, the V gene TRBV28; possibly TRBD1 for D (5 bases). Between the trimmed V and J ends, which lost 2 bases and 8 bases, there was a span of 15 bases. The length of the CDR3 is 14 residues. Germline values: CDR1 MDHEN, CDR2 SYDVKM. Here the CDR3 reads CASSLGADSLGYTF. Here the CDR3 DNA reads TGTGCCAGCAGTTTAGGGGCCGATTCGTTAGGCTACACCTTC.

V and J are TRBV19 and TRBJ1-4; D perhaps matches TRBD1 (5 bases). This CDR3 spans 15 amino acids. The V gene's germline CDR1 is LNHDA and CDR2 SQIVND (reference sequence). V gave up 5 bases and J gave up 0 bases, with 10 bases separating them. The CDR3 bases are TGTGCCAGTAGTGCAACAGGTTCAACTAATGAAAAACTGTTTTTT. This gives the protein CASSATGSTNEKLFF.